This T cell receptor beta chain is drawn from a study of blood T cell repertoires in COVID-19. As for the study in general: From the United States, Italy and Spain came samples of acute and convalescent COVID-19.

V was pared by 0 bases and J by 0 bases, with 11 bases between. Germline CDR1 MNHEY, CDR2 SVGAGI. CDR3 length equals 16 residues. Produced via immunoSEQ multiplex PCR; TCRdb's table is partial and in-frame only. The table lists 310,000 or so clones, 87% of them singletons. For recovered donors of Cohort 3, there were two negative PCRs, clearance, or symptom resolution. Sequencing was performed on PBMCs or T cells enriched from blood (not recorded which). The V gene is TRBV6-5, the J gene TRBJ1-1; weak D call: TRBD1 (5 bases). The clonotype was recovered from a woman aged 18-29 years who had recovered from COVID-19. The CDR3 DNA follows: TGTGCCAGCAGTTACTCAAGGGGAGGGGTGAACACTGAAGCTTTCTTT. Its translation is CASSYSRGGVNTEAFF.